Below are 15 T cell receptor beta chains sequenced from a single sample in a study of blood T cell repertoires in COVID-19. The method was immunoSEQ multiplex PCR; TCRdb's version includes in-frame clones alone and lacks a portion of them. The sample carries some 250,000 clones, approximately 85% recorded once. Sequencing used peripheral blood. These receptors all come from a human donor in a cohort sampled during active COVID-19.

This chain uses TRBV18 with TRBJ1-5, with a tentative D call TRBD1 (5 bases). Trimming pared 0 bases from V and 11 bases from J, leaving 11 bases between. Germline CDR1 reads KGHSH; CDR2 reads LQKENI. The CDR3 has 13 amino acids. CDR3 region: CASSPPPPGTQHF. The CDR3 DNA reads TGTGCCAGCTCACCACCGCCGCCAGGGACCCAGCATTTT.

This chain joins TRBV18 and TRBJ1-2; D is perhaps TRBD1 (5 bases). There are 14 residues in the CDR3. Germline values: CDR1 KGHSH, CDR2 LQKENI. Trimming shortened V by 0 bases and J by 4 bases, and 9 bases separated the two germline ends. This CDR3 reads CASSPPGGAYGYTF. As DNA, the CDR3 is TGTGCCAGCTCACCACCGGGCGGGGCCTATGGCTACACCTTC.

This rearrangement joins TRBV7-9 to TRBJ2-3; 9 bases align to TRBD2. Germline loops: CDR1 SEHNR, CDR2 FQNEAQ (reference sequence). V shed 10 bases and J 4 bases; nucleotides not matched to a gene: 15. This CDR3 has 16 amino acids. In nucleotides, the CDR3 is TGTGCCATCGATCTAGCGGGACCGAATCGAGCAGATACGCAGTATTTT. It translates to CAIDLAGPNRADTQYF.

The chain joins TRBV5-4 to TRBJ2-7; 10 bases map to TRBD2. The CDR3 extends over 16 amino acids. The germline gives CDR1 SGHNT, CDR2 YYREEE (reference sequence). The junction had 7 bases not matched to a gene; V was cut back by 2 bases and J by 2 bases. The CDR3 spells CASSFSLAGLAYEQYF. CDR3 DNA: TGTGCCAGCAGCTTTTCACTAGCGGGACTCGCCTACGAGCAGTACTTC.

This clone was detected only once. The chain is built from TRBV18 and TRBJ1-2; TRBD1 aligns across 8 bases. This CDR3 contains 14 residues. The germline V gene encodes CDR1 KGHSH and CDR2 LQKENI. V lost 3 bases and J lost 5; bases outside the gene matches: 5. The CDR3 nucleotides are TGTGCCAGCTCACCGGGACAGGACGTTTATGGCTACACCTTC. Translating gives CASSPGQDVYGYTF.

The V and J genes are TRBV7-2 and TRBJ1-2; 7 bases line up with TRBD1. The V and J ends lost 5 bases and 4 bases, in that order; junction bases with no gene match: 10. The length of the CDR3 is 15 residues. Germline values: CDR1 SGHTA, CDR2 FQGNSA. Written as DNA, the CDR3 is TGTGCCAGCAGCCCTAGACAGGGTTGGGTCTATGGCTACACCTTC. It codes for CASSPRQGWVYGYTF.

The chain links TRBV27 to TRBJ2-7; TRBD2 matches at 13 bases. This CDR3 has 16 amino acids. After removal of 5 bases from V and 6 bases from J, the junction contained 10 bases not matched to a gene. CDR1 is MNHEY and CDR2 is SMNVEV in the germline V gene (reference sequence). CDR3 nucleotides: TGTGCCAGCAGTCCTGGGACTAGCGGGGTTCCGGGCGAGCAGTACTTC. This translates into CASSPGTSGVPGEQYF.

V usage is TRBV9 and J usage is TRBJ2-1, with a tentative D call TRBD2 (5 bases). Germline CDR1 reads SGDLS; CDR2 reads YYNGEE. The CDR3 is 16 residues long. V was cut by 4 bases and J by 0 bases, with 14 bases left in between. The CDR3 DNA reads TGTGCCAGCAGCCCGTATTCTGGGAGCTCCTACAATGAGCAGTTCTTC. This gives the protein CASSPYSGSSYNEQFF.

The chain employs TRBV19 and TRBJ2-1, with D possibly being TRBD1 (6 bases). V lost 5 bases and J 9 bases, leaving 14 bases between the germline ends. This CDR3 is built from 13 residues. Per germline, CDR1 LNHDA and CDR2 SQIVND (reference sequence). DNA for the CDR3: TGTGCCAGTAGTTTATCAGGGGCGATTGAGCAGTTCTTC. It codes for CASSLSGAIEQFF.

The chain joins TRBV18 to TRBJ1-6, with 8 bases aligning to TRBD1. This CDR3 is 15 amino acids long. J lost 7 bases, V lost 5 bases, and 7 bases had no gene match. Germline CDR1 KGHSH, CDR2 LQKENI. CDR3 region: CASSWTGSRNSPLHF. CDR3 DNA: TGTGCCAGCTCATGGACAGGGTCAAGAAATTCACCCCTCCACTTT.

This chain links TRBV19 with TRBJ2-7; maybe TRBD2 (5 bases). The V gene lost 1 base and the J gene lost 4 bases, with 11 bases spanning the gap. Germline V gene sequence: CDR1 LNHDA, CDR2 SQIVND (reference sequence). The CDR3 runs to 14 residues. This chain's CDR3 is CASSIGDYPYEQYF. Written as DNA, the CDR3 is TGTGCCAGTAGTATAGGCGACTACCCATACGAGCAGTACTTC.

The rearrangement uses TRBV9 and TRBJ1-2; D gene ambiguous. Between the trimmed V and J ends, which lost 0 bases and 7 bases, there was a span of 13 bases. The CDR3 length is 14 residues. Germline values: CDR1 SGDLS, CDR2 YYNGEE. The CDR3 DNA follows: TGTGCCAGCAGCGTAGAGGCGGGCCGAGGTGGCTACACCTTC. This sequence encodes CASSVEAGRGGYTF. The full variable domain, rest sourced from reference TRBV9 and TRBJ1-2, is DSGVTQTPKHLITATGQRVTLRCSPRSGDLSVYWYQQSLDQGLQFLIQYYNGEERAKGNILERFSAQQFPDLHSELNLSSLELGDSALYFCASSVEAGRGGYTFGSGTRLTVV.

This rearrangement joins TRBV6-2 or TRBV6-3 to TRBJ2-7; D unresolved. CDR3 length equals 12 residues. CDR1 is MNHEY, CDR2 SVGEGT, per germline. The V and J ends lost 2 bases and 4 bases respectively, with 6 bases between them. CDR3 DNA sequence: TGTGCCAGCAGTTACGACTGGTACGAGCAGTACTTC. Protein: CASSYDWYEQYF.

The V call is TRBV7-2, the J call TRBJ1-1; D not certain. The V gene's germline CDR1 is SGHTA and CDR2 FQGNSA. The ends were cut back, 7 bases at V and 4 bases at J, with 10 bases in the middle. This CDR3 is built from 12 residues. The CDR3 DNA sequence: TGTGCCAGCACCATCGGTCCCACTGAAGCTTTCTTT. It translates to CASTIGPTEAFF.

This chain uses TRBV7-2 with TRBJ2-5; TRBD2 matches at 9 bases. CDR1 SGHTA and CDR2 FQGNSA come from the germline V gene. The CDR3 sequence is 17 residues long. With V trimmed by 1 base and J by 4 bases, 10 bases remained unmatched. The CDR3 DNA is TGTGCCAGCAGCTTAGAACGATTGCGGGGGGGCGTAGAGACCCAGTACTTC. The encoded protein is CASSLERLRGGVETQYF.